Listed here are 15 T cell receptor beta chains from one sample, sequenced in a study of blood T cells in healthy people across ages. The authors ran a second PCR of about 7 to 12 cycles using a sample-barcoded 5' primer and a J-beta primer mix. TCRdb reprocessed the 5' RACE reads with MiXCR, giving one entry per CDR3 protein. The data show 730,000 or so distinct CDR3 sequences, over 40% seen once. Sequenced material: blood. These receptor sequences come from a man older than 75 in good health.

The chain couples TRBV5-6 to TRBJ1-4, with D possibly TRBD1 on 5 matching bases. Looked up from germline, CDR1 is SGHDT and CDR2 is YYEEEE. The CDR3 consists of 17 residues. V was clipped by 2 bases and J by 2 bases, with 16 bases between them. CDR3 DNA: TGTGCCAGCAGCTTTCGCGGAGTGCCAGGGACTAATGAAAAACTGTTTTTT. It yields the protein CASSFRGVPGTNEKLFF. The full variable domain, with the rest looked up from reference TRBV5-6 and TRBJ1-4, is DAGVTQSPTHLIKTRGQQVTLRCSPKSGHDTVSWYQQALGQGPQFIFQYYEEEERQRGNFPDRFSGHQFPNYSSELNVNALLLGDSALYLCASSFRGVPGTNEKLFFGSGTQLSVL.

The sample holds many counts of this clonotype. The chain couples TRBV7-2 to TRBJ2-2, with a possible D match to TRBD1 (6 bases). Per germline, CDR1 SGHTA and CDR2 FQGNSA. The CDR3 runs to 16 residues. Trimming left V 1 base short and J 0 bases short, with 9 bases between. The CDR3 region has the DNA TGTGCCAGCAGCTTAGTGAGACAGGCGAACACCGGGGAGCTGTTTTTT. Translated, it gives CASSLVRQANTGELFF.

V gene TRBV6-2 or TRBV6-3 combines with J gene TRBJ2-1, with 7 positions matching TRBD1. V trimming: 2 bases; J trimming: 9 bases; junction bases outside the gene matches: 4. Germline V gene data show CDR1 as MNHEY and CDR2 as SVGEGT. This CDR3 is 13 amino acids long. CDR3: CASSYIPGGEQFF. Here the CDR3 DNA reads TGTGCCAGCAGTTACATCCCAGGGGGTGAGCAGTTCTTC.

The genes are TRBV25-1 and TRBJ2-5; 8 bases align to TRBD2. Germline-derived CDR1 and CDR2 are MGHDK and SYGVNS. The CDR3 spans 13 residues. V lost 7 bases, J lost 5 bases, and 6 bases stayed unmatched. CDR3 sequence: CASKSGSWETQYF. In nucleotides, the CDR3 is TGTGCCAGCAAGAGCGGGAGCTGGGAGACCCAGTACTTC.

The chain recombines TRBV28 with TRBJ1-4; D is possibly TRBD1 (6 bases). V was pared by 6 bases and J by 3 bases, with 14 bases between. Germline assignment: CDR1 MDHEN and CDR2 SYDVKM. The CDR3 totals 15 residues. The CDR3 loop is CASRRPGAANEKLFF. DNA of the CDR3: TGTGCCAGCAGACGCCCGGGGGCGGCTAATGAAAAACTGTTTTTT.

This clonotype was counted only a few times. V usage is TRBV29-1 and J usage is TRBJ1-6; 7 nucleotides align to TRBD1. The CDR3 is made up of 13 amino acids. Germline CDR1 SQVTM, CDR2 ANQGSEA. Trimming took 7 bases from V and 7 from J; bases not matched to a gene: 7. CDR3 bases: TGCAGCGCTTCCCGGGACAGAAATTCACCCCTCCACTTT. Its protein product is CSASRDRNSPLHF.

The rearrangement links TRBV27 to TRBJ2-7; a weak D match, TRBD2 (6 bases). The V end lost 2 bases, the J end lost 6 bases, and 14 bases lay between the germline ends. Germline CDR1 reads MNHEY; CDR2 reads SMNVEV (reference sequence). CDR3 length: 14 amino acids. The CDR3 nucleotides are TGTGCCAGCAGTTTAGGAGGGACTCCTCTCGAGCAGTACTTC. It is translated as CASSLGGTPLEQYF.

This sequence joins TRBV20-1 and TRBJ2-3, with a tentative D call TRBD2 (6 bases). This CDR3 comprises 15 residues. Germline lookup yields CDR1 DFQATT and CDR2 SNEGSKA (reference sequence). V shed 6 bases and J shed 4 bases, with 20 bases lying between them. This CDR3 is CSAPRAGSAPDTQYF. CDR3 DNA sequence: TGCAGTGCCCCCCGGGCGGGATCCGCCCCAGATACGCAGTATTTT.

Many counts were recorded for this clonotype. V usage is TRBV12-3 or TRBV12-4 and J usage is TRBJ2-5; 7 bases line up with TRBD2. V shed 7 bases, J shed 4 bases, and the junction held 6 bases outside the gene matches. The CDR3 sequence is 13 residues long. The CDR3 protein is CASMGGALETQYF. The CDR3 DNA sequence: TGTGCCAGCATGGGAGGGGCTTTAGAGACCCAGTACTTC.

The CDR3 coding sequence is TGCGCCAGCAGCCAAGAAGAGCTCCGCGAGCAGTACTTC. Encoded protein: CASSQEELREQYF. The chain joins TRBV4-3 to TRBJ2-7; D uncertain. Germline-derived CDR1 and CDR2 are LGHNA and YSLEER. The CDR3 runs to 13 residues. V dropped 0 bases and J dropped 6 bases, with 9 bases sitting between them.

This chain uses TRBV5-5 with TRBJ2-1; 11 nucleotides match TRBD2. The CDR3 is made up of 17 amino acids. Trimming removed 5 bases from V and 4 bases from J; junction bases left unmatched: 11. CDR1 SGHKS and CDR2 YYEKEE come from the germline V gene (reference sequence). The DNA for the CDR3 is TGTGCCAGCAGTGTGATAGCGGGAGGGAAGTTTTACAATGAGCAGTTCTTC. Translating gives CASSVIAGGKFYNEQFF.

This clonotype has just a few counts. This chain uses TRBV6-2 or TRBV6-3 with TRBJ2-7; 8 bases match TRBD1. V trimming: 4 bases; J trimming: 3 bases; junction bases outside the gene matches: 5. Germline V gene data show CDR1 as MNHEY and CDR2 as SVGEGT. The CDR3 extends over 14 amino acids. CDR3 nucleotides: TGTGCCAGCAGTTCCCCGGACAGGGTCTACGAGCAGTACTTC. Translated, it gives CASSSPDRVYEQYF.

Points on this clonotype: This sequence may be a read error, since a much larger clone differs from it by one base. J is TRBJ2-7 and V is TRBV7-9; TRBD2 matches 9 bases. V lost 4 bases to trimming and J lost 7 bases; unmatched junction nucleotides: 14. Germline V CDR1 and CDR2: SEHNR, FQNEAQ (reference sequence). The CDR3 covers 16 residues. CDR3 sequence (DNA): TGTGCCAGCAGCTCATTTAGCGGGGGCCTTTACAATGAGCAGTACTTC. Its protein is CASSSFSGGLYNEQYF.

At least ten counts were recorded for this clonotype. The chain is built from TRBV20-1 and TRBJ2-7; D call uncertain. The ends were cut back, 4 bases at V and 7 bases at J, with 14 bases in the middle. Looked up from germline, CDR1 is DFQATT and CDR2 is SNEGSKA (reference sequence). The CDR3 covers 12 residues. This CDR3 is CSATDLMLEQYF. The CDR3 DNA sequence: TGCAGTGCTACAGACCTCATGTTGGAGCAGTACTTC.

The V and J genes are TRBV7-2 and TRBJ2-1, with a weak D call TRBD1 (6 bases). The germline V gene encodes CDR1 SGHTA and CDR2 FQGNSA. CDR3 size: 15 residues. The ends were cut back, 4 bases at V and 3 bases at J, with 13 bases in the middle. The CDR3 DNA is TGTGCCAGCAGCTCGCTGATAGGGGGCTACAATGAGCAGTTCTTC. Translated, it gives CASSSLIGGYNEQFF.